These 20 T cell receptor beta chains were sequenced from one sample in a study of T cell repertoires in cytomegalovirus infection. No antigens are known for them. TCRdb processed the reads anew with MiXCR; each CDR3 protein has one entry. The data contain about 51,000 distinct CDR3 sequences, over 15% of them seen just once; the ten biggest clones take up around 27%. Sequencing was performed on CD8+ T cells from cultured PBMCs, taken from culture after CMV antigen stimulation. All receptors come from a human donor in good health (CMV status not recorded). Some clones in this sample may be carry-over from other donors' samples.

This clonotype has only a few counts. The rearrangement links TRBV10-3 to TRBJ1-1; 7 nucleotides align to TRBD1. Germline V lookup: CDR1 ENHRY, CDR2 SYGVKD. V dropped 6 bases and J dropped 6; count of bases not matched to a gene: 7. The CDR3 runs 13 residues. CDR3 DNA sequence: TGTGCCATCAGAAGACCTGACAGGGCTGAAGCTTTCTTT. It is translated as CAIRRPDRAEAFF.

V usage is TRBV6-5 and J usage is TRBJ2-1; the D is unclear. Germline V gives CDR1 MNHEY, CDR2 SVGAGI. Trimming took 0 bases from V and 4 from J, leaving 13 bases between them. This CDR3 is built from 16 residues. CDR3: CASSYSLEYGYNEQFF. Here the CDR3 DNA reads TGTGCCAGCAGTTACTCGCTCGAGTATGGATACAATGAGCAGTTCTTC.

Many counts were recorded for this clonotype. The CDR3 nucleotides are TGTGCCAGCAGCCACCCCGACCGGGGCCCTCAGTATTTT. Translated: CASSHPDRGPQYF. This chain connects TRBV7-8 to TRBJ2-3; possibly TRBD1 or TRBD2 for D (5 bases each). CDR3 size: 13 residues. The V gene's germline CDR1 is SGHVS and CDR2 FQNEAQ. Trimming left V 5 bases short and J 12 bases short, with 18 bases between. The full variable domain, with the rest looked up from reference TRBV7-8 and TRBJ2-3, is GAGVSQSPRYKVAKRGQDVALRCDPISGHVSLFWYQQALGQGPEFLTYFQNEAQLDKSGLPSDRFFAERPEGSVSTLKIQRTQQEDSAVYLCASSHPDRGPQYFGPGTRLTVL.

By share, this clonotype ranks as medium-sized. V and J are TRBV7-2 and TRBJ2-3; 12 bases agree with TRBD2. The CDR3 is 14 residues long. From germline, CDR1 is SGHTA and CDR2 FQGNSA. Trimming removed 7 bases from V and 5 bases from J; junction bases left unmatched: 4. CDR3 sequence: CASNLAGGGDTQYF. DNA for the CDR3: TGTGCCAGCAACCTAGCGGGAGGGGGAGATACGCAGTATTTT.

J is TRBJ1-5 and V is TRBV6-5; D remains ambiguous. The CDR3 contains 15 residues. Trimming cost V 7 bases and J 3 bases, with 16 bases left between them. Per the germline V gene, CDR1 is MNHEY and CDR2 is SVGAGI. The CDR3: CASTTWLTANQPQHF. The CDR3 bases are TGTGCCAGCACGACATGGTTAACCGCCAATCAGCCCCAGCATTTT.

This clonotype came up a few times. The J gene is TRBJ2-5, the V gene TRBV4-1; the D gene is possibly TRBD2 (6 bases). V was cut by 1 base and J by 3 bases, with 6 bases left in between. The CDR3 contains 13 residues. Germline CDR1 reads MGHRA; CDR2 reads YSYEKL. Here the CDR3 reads CASSQAGEETQYF. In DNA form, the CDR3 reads TGCGCCAGCAGCCAAGCGGGGGAAGAGACCCAGTACTTC.

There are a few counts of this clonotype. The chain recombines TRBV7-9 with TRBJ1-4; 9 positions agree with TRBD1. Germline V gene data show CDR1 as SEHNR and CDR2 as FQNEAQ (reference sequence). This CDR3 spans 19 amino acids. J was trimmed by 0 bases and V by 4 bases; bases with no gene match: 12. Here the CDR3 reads CASSSVPGQGRATNEKLFF. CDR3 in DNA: TGTGCCAGCAGCTCCGTCCCGGGACAGGGACGGGCAACTAATGAAAAACTGTTTTTT.

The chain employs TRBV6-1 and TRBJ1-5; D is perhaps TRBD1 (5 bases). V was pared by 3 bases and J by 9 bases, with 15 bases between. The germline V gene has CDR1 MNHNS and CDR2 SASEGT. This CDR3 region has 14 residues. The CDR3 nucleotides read TGTGCCAGCAGTGACGGGGACCGTTTAACGCCCCAGCATTTT. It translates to CASSDGDRLTPQHF.

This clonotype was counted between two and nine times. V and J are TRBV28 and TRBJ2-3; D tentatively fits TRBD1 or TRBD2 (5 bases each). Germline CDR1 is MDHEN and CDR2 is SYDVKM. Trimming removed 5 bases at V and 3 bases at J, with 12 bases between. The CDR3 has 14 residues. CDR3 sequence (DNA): TGTGCCAGCAGTCTGAGTTGGGGGACAGATACGCAGTATTTT. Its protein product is CASSLSWGTDTQYF.

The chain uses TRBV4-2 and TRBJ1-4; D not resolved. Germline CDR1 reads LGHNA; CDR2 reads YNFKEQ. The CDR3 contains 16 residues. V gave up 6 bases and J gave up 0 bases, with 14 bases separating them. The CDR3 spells CASRRLLSATNEKLFF. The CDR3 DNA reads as TGTGCCAGCAGGCGGTTGTTGAGTGCAACTAATGAAAAACTGTTTTTT.

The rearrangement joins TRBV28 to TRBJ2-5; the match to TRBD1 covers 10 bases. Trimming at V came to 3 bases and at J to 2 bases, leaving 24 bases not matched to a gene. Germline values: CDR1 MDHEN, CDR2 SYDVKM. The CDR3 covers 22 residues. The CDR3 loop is CASSLYPGQGRFTLMEQETQYF. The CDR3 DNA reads TGTGCCAGCAGTTTGTACCCGGGACAGGGGCGCTTTACTTTAATGGAACAAGAGACCCAGTACTTC. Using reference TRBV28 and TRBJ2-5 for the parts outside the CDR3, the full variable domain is DVKVTQSSRYLVKRTGEKVFLECVQDMDHENMFWYRQDPGLGLRLIYFSYDVKMKEKGDIPEGYSVSREKKERFSLILESASTNQTSMYLCASSLYPGQGRFTLMEQETQYFGPGTRLLVL.

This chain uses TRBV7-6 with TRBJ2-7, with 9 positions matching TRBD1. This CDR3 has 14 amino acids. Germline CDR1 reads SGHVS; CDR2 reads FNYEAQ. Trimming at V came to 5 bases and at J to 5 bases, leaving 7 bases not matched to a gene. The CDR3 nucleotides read TGTGCCAGCAGCCCCGGGACAGGGTCGGACGAGCAGTACTTC. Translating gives CASSPGTGSDEQYF.

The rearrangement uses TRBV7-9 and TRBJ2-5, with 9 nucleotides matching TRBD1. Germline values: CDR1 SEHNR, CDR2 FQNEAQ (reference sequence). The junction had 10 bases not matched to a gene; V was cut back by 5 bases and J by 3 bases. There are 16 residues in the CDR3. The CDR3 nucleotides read TGTGCCAGCAGCCGCGCCCGGGACAGGGTCGAAGAGACCCAGTACTTC. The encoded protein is CASSRARDRVEETQYF. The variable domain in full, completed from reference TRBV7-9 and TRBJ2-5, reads DTGVSQNPRHKITKRGQNVTFRCDPISEHNRLYWYRQTLGQGPEFLTYFQNEAQLEKSRLLSDRFSAERPKGSFSTLEIQRTEQGDSAMYLCASSRARDRVEETQYFGPGTRLLVL.

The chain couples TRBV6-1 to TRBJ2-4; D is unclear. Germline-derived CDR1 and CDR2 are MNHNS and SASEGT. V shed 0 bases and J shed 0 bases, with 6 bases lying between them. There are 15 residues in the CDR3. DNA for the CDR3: TGTGCCAGCAGTGAAGCGCCGGTAGCCAAAAACATTCAGTACTTC. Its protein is CASSEAPVAKNIQYF.

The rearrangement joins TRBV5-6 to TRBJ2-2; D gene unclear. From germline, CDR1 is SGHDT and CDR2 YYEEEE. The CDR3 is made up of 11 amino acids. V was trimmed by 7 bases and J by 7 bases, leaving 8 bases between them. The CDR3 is CASQLRGELFF. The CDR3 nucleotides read TGTGCCAGCCAGCTTCGCGGGGAGCTGTTTTTT.

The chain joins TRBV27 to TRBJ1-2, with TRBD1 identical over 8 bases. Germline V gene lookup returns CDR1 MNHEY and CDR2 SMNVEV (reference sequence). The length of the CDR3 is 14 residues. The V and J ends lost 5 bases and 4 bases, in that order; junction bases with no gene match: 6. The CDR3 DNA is TGTGCCAGCAGTATTACAGGGGGTGGCTATGGCTACACCTTC. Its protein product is CASSITGGGYGYTF.

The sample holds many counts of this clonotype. CDR3 DNA sequence: TGTGCCAGCAGCTTAGTTACGGGGAAAGAGACCCAGTACTTC. This sequence encodes CASSLVTGKETQYF. This sequence joins TRBV7-9 and TRBJ2-5, with D perhaps matching TRBD2 (5 bases). Germline CDR1 and CDR2: SEHNR and FQNEAQ (reference sequence). The CDR3 spans 14 residues. The germline V and J ends were trimmed by 1 base and 3 bases, with 9 bases remaining between them.

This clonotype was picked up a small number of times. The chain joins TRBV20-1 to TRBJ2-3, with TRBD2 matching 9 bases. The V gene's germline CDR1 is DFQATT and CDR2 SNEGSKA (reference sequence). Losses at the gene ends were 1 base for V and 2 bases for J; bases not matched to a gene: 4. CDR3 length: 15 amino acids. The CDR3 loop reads CSARVLAGSTDTQYF. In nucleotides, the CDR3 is TGCAGTGCTAGAGTTCTAGCGGGGTCCACAGATACGCAGTATTTT.

The CDR3 reads CASISTSGDLYNEQFF. In nucleotides, the CDR3 is TGTGCCAGCATATCGACTAGCGGGGATCTGTACAATGAGCAGTTCTTC. V usage is TRBV7-8 and J usage is TRBJ2-1, with 11 bases aligning to TRBD2. Germline lookup yields CDR1 SGHVS and CDR2 FQNEAQ. Trimming cost V 7 bases and J 4 bases; bases outside gene matches: 9. The CDR3 is 16 amino acids.

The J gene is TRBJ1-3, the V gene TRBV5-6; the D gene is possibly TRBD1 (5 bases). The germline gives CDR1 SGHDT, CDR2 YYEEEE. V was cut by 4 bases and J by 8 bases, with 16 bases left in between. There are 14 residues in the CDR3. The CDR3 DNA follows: TGTGCCAGCAGCCCCAGACCCCAGGGAGACACCATATATTTT. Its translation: CASSPRPQGDTIYF.